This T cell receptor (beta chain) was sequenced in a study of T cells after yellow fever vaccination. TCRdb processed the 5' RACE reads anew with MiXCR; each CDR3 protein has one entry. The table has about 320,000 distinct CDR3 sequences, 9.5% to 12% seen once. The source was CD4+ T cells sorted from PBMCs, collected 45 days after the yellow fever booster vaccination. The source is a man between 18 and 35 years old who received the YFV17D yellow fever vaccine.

In DNA, the CDR3 is TGTGCCAGCAGTGACCGGGACAGGGGGCCAGATACGCAGTATTTT. Protein: CASSDRDRGPDTQYF. The chain employs TRBV6-6 and TRBJ2-3; 12 bases line up with TRBD1. The CDR3 has 15 residues. Per the germline V gene, CDR1 is MNHNY and CDR2 is SVGAGI (reference sequence). After removal of 5 bases from V and 4 bases from J, the junction contained 4 bases not matched to a gene.